The 4 T cell receptor beta chains below were found in one sample sequenced in a study of blood T cell repertoires in COVID-19. Sequencing used immunoSEQ multiplex PCR; TCRdb keeps in-frame clones, though not all of them. Of about 150,000 clones in the sample, roughly 88% were seen once. Sequenced material: peripheral blood. The receptors come from a woman aged 55-69 years with COVID-19, enrolled during active disease.

This clone was counted only a few times. The rearrangement uses TRBV9 and TRBJ2-2, with D possibly being TRBD2 (6 bases). Germline values: CDR1 SGDLS, CDR2 YYNGEE. V lost 0 bases and J lost 6, with 15 bases in between. The CDR3 runs 16 residues. The CDR3 loop reads CASSVAGPAGPGELFF. CDR3 nucleotide sequence: TGTGCCAGCAGCGTAGCGGGCCCCGCGGGGCCCGGGGAGCTGTTTTTT.

Of note for this clone: One end of the junction varies from germline; a read error may be responsible. This chain uses TRBV11-3 with TRBJ1-6; no definite D call. The CDR3 consists of 13 residues. Germline values: CDR1 SGHNT, CDR2 YENEEA. The CDR3 sequence is CASSLDNNSPLHF. The DNA for the CDR3 is TGTGCCAGCAGCCTAGACAATAATTCACCCCTCCACTTT.

The rearrangement links TRBV9 to TRBJ2-3; D is possibly TRBD1 (5 bases). This CDR3 region has 14 residues. Germline-derived CDR1 and CDR2 are SGDLS and YYNGEE. The V and J ends lost 6 bases and 3 bases respectively, with 14 bases between them. In DNA form, the CDR3 reads TGTGCCAGCAACAAAGGGCAGGGTACAGATACGCAGTATTTT. Protein sequence: CASNKGQGTDTQYF. Using reference TRBV9 and TRBJ2-3 for the parts outside the CDR3, the full variable domain is DSGVTQTPKHLITATGQRVTLRCSPRSGDLSVYWYQQSLDQGLQFLIQYYNGEERAKGNILERFSAQQFPDLHSELNLSSLELGDSALYFCASNKGQGTDTQYFGPGTRLTVL.

J is TRBJ1-2 and V is TRBV5-6; tentatively, D is TRBD1 (5 bases). V was trimmed by 2 bases and J by 7 bases, leaving 15 bases between them. From germline, CDR1 is SGHDT and CDR2 YYEEEE. This CDR3 comprises 14 residues. The DNA for the CDR3 is TGTGCCAGCAGCTTTCAGGCAGGGCCCGGTGGCTACACCTTC. The encoded protein is CASSFQAGPGGYTF.